This TCR beta chain was identified in a study of blood T cell repertoires in COVID-19. The data were produced by immunoSEQ multiplex PCR, yet TCRdb's version contains in-frame clones alone and is incomplete. The sample holds nearly 110,000 clones, 80% seen once. The germline V gene has CDR1 ENHRY and CDR2 SYGVKD. The V gene end was trimmed by 6 bases and the J gene end by 7 bases; junction bases not matched to a gene: 4. This CDR3 has 13 residues. This chain uses TRBV10-3 with TRBJ1-5; 9 bases map to TRBD1. Sequencing input: peripheral blood. The sequence was collected from a man between 65 and 80 years old with acute or convalescent COVID-19. DNA of the CDR3: TGTGCCATCAGCCAGACAGGGGGACAGCCCCAGCATTTT. Encoded protein: CAISQTGGQPQHF.